This TCR beta chain was observed in a study of Graves' ophthalmopathy and Graves' hyperthyroidism. Looking at the study overall: In this cohort's terms, stable hyperthyroidism meant no ophthalmopathy by 18 months of follow-up.

This clonotype was observed many times. V lost 4 bases to trimming and J lost 0 bases; unmatched junction nucleotides: 12. The CDR3 length is 17 residues. Per the germline V gene, CDR1 is SNHLY and CDR2 is FYNNEI. RNA transcripts were the template, and TCR beta CDR3 regions were amplified from them. After a first-round RT-PCR with HTBI primers, a second-round multiplex PCR was run. TCRdb re-called the multiplex PCR reads through MiXCR, storing one row per CDR3 protein. The table has a few hundred thousand distinct CDR3 sequences, approximately 37% seen once. Clinical symptoms, serum thyroxine, TRAb, thyroid ultrasound and orbital computed tomography determined diagnosis.

Sequenced input: peripheral blood or thyroid tissue (not recorded which). The chain links TRBV2 to TRBJ2-7; 7 bases match TRBD1. The origin of this receptor is an adult man with Graves' hyperthyroidism. The CDR3 sequence: CASSGTPTGPSSYEQYF. The CDR3 DNA reads as TGTGCCAGCAGTGGTACTCCGACAGGGCCCAGCTCCTACGAGCAGTACTTC.